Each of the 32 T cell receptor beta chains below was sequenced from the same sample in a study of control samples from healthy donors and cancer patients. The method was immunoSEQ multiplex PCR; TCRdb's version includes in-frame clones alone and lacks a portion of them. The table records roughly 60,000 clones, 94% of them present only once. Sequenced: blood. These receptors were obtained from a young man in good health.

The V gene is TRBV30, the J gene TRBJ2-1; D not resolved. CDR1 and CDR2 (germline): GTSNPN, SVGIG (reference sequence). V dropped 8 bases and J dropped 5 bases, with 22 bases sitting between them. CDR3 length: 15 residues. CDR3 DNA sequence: TGTGCCGGGCTATCGTCTCCGTTCCTCAACAATGAGCAGTTCTTC. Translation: CAGLSSPFLNNEQFF.

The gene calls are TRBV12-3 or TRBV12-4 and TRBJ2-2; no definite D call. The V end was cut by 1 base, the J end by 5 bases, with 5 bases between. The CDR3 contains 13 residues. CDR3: CASSLGGTGELFF. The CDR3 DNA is TGTGCCAGCAGTTTAGGGGGTACCGGGGAGCTGTTTTTT.

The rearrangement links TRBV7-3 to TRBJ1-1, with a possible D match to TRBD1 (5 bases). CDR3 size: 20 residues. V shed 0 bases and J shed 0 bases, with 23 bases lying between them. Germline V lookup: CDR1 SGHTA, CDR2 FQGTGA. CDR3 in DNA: TGTGCCAGCAGCTTAACGTTCGAATTAAGTGGGGGGAGTTTGAACACTGAAGCTTTCTTT. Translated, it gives CASSLTFELSGGSLNTEAFF.

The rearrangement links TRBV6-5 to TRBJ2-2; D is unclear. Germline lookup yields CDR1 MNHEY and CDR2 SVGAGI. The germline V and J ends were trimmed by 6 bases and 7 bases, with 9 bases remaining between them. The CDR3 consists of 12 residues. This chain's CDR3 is CASSLRFGELFF. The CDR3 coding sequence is TGTGCCAGCAGCCTCAGGTTCGGGGAGCTGTTTTTT.

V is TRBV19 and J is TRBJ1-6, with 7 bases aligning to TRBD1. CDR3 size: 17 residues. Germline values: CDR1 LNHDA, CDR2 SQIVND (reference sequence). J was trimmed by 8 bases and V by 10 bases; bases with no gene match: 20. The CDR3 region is CAIKMSAAGGVYSPLHF. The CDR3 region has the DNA TGTGCCATTAAAATGTCCGCGGCAGGGGGGGTATATTCACCCCTCCACTTT. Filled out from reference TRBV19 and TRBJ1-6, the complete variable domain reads DGGITQSPKYLFRKEGQNVTLSCEQNLNHDAMYWYRQDPGQGLRLIYYSQIVNDFQKGDIAEGYSVSREKKESFPLTVTSAQKNPTAFYLCAIKMSAAGGVYSPLHFGNGTRLTVT.

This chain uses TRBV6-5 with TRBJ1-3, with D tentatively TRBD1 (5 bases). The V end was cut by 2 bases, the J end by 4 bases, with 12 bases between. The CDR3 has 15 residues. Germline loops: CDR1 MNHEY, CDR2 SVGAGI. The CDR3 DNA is TGTGCCAGCAGTTACGGAGGGGCAGGGGGAAACACCATATATTTT. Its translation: CASSYGGAGGNTIYF.

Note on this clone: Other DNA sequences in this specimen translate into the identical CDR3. The DNA of the CDR3 is TGTGCCAGCAGCTTAGACTTAGCGGGGGGGACGGATACGCAGTATTTT. This sequence encodes CASSLDLAGGTDTQYF. The rearrangement uses TRBV7-2 and TRBJ2-3; 11 bases align to TRBD2. The V segment lost 1 base and the J segment 6 bases; nucleotides outside the gene matches: 6. Looked up from germline, CDR1 is SGHTA and CDR2 is FQGNSA. There are 16 residues in the CDR3.

CDR3 DNA: TGTGCCTGGAGTGTCGGGACAGGGGAATACGAGCAGTACTTC. Its protein is CAWSVGTGEYEQYF. The chain is built from TRBV30 and TRBJ2-7; 10 bases are shared with TRBD1. Germline trimming cut 0 bases from V and 4 bases from J; bases unmatched to any gene: 3. Germline V lookup: CDR1 GTSNPN, CDR2 SVGIG (reference sequence). The CDR3 is 14 amino acids.

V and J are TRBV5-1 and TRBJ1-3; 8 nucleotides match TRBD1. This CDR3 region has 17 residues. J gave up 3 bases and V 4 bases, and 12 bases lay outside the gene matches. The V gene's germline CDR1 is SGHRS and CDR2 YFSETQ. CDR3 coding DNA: TGCGCCAGCAGCCATGGCAACACAGGGGGTTTTGGAAACACCATATATTTT. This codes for CASSHGNTGGFGNTIYF.

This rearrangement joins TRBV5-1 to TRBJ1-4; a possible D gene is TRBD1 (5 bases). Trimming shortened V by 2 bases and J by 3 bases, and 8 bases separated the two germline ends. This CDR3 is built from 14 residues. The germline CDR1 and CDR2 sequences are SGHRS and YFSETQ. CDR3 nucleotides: TGCGCCAGCAGCTTCAGGGCGGCTAATGAAAAACTGTTTTTT. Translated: CASSFRAANEKLFF.

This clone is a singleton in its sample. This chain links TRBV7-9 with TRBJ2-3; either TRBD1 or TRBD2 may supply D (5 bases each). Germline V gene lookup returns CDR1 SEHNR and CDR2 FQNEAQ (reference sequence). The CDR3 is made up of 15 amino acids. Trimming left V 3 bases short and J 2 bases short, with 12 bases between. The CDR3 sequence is CASSFRDPFTDTQYF. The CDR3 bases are TGTGCCAGCAGCTTCCGGGACCCATTCACAGATACGCAGTATTTT.

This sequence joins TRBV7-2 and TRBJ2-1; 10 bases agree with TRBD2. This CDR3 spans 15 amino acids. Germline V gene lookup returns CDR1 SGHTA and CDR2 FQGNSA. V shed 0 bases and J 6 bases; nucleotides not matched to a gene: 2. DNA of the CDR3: TGTGCCAGCAGCTTAGCTAGCGGGGGGCTCAATGAGCAGTTCTTC. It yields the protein CASSLASGGLNEQFF.

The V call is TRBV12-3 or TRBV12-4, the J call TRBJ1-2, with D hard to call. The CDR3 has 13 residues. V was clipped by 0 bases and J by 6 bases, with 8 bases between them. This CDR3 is CASSLAGYHGYTF. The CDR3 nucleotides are TGTGCCAGCAGTTTAGCAGGGTATCATGGCTACACCTTC.

The CDR3 reads CAWSTDNEQFF. The CDR3 region has the DNA TGTGCCTGGAGTACGGACAATGAGCAGTTCTTC. The chain links TRBV30 to TRBJ2-1, with unresolved D. Germline values: CDR1 GTSNPN, CDR2 SVGIG (reference sequence). V lost 2 bases and J lost 5, with 4 bases in between. The CDR3 extends over 11 amino acids.

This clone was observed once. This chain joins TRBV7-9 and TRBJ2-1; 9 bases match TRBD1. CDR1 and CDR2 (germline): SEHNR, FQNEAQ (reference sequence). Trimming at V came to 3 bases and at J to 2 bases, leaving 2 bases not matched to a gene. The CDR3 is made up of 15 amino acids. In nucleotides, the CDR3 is TGTGCCAGCAGCTTCGACAGGGGGGCCTACAATGAGCAGTTCTTC. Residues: CASSFDRGAYNEQFF.

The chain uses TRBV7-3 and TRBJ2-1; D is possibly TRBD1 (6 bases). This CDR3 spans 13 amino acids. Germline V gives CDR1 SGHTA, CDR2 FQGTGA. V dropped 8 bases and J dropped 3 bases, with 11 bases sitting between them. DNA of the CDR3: TGTGCCAGCGGGACACTTGACTACAATGAGCAGTTCTTC. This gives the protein CASGTLDYNEQFF. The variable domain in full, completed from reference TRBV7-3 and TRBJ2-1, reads GAGVSQTPSNKVTEKGKYVELRCDPISGHTALYWYRQSLGQGPEFLIYFQGTGAADDSGLPNDRFFAVRPEGSVSTLKIQRTERGDSAVYLCASGTLDYNEQFFGPGTRLTVL.

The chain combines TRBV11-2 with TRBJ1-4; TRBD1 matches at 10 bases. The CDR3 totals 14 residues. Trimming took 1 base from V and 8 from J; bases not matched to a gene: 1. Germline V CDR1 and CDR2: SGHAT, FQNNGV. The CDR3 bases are TGTGCCAGCAGCTTAGGGGGACAGGGGGAAAAACTGTTTTTT. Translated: CASSLGGQGEKLFF.

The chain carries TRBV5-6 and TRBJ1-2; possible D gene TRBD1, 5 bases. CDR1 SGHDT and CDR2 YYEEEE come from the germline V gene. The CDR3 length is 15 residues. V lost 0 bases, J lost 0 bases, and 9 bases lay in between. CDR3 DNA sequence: TGTGCCAGCAGCTTGGTCAGGGCGGCTAACTATGGCTACACCTTC. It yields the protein CASSLVRAANYGYTF. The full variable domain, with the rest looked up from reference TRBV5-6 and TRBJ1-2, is DAGVTQSPTHLIKTRGQQVTLRCSPKSGHDTVSWYQQALGQGPQFIFQYYEEEERQRGNFPDRFSGHQFPNYSSELNVNALLLGDSALYLCASSLVRAANYGYTFGSGTRLTVV.

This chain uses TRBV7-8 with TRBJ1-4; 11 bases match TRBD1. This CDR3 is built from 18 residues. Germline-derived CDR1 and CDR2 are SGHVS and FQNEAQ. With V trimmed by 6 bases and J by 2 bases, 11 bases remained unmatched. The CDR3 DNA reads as TGTGCCAGCAGTCACCGGACAGGGGGCGCGACCACTAATGAAAAACTGTTTTTT. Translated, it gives CASSHRTGGATTNEKLFF.

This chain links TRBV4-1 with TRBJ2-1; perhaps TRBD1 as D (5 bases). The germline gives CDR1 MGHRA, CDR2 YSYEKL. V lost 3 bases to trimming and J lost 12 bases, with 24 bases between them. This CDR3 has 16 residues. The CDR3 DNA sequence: TGCGCCAGCAGCCAGGTTCCAGGGTTATATTCCGGTTGGCAGTTCTTC. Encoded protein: CASSQVPGLYSGWQFF.

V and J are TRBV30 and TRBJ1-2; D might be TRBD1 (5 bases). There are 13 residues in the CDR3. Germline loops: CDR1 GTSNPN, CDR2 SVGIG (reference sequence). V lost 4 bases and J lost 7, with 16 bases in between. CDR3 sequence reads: CAWTTSRGAGYTF. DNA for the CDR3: TGTGCCTGGACCACCTCCAGAGGGGCTGGCTACACCTTC.

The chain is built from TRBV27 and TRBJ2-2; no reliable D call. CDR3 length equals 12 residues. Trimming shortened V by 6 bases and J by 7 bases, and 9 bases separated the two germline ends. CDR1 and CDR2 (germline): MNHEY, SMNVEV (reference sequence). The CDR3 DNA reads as TGTGCCAGCAGAACCCCTCTCGGGGAGCTGTTTTTT. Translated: CASRTPLGELFF.

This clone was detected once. The CDR3 loop reads CASSRREGQAEAFF. As DNA, the CDR3 is TGCGCCAGCAGCCGTAGAGAGGGACAGGCAGAAGCTTTCTTT. The chain couples TRBV5-1 to TRBJ1-1, with 8 bases identical to TRBD1. Germline values: CDR1 SGHRS, CDR2 YFSETQ. V trimming: 4 bases; J trimming: 8 bases; junction bases outside the gene matches: 10. CDR3 length equals 14 residues.

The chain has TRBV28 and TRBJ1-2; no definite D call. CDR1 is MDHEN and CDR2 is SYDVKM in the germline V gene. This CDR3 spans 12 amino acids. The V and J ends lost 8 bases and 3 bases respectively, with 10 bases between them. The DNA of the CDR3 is TGTGCCAGCGGAGGAGGATACTATGGCTACACCTTC. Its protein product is CASGGGYYGYTF.

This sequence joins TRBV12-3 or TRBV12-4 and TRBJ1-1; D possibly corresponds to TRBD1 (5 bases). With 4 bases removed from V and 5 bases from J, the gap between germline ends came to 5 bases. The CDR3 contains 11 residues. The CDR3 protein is CASSSGTEAFF. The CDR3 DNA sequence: TGTGCCAGCAGTTCAGGGACTGAAGCTTTCTTT.

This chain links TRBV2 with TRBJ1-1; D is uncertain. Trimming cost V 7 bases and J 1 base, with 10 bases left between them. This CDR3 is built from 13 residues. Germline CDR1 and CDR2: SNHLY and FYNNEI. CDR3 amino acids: CASTGPGNTEAFF. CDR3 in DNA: TGTGCCAGCACTGGGCCAGGGAACACTGAAGCTTTCTTT.

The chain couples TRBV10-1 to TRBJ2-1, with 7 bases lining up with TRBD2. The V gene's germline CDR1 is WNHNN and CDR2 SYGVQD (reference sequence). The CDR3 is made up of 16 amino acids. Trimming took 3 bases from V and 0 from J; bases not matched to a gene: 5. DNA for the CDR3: TGCGCCAGCAGTGATGGGGGGGAAAGCTCCTACAATGAGCAGTTCTTC. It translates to CASSDGGESSYNEQFF.

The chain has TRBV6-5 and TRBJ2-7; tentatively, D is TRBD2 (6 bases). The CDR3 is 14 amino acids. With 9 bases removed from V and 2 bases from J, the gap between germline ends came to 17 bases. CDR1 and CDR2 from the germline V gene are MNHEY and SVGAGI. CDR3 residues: CASLPRPGAYEQYF. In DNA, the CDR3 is TGTGCCAGTCTGCCGCGGCCGGGGGCCTACGAGCAGTACTTC.

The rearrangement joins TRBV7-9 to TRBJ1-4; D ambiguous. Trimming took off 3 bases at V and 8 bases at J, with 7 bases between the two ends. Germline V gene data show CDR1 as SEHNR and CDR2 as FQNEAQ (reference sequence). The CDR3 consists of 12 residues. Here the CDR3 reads CASSFREEKLFF. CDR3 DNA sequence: TGTGCCAGCAGCTTCCGGGAGGAAAAACTGTTTTTT.

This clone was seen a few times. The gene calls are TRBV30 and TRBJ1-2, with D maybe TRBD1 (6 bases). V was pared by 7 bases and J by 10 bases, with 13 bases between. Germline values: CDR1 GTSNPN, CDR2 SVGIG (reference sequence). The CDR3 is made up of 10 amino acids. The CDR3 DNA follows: TGTGCCTCACACACAGGGTCCTACACCTTC. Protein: CASHTGSYTF.

In nucleotides, the CDR3 is TGTGCCTGGACCAGGGGCCAGACAGATACGCAGTATTTT. Its translation: CAWTRGQTDTQYF. The chain joins TRBV30 to TRBJ2-3; possibly TRBD1 for D (6 bases). The CDR3 is 13 residues long. The V end lost 4 bases, the J end lost 3 bases, and 11 bases lay between the germline ends. Germline V lookup: CDR1 GTSNPN, CDR2 SVGIG (reference sequence).

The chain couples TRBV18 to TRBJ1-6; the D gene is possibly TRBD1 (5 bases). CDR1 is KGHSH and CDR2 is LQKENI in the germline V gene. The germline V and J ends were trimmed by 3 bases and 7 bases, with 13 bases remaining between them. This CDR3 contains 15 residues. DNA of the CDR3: TGTGCCAGCTCACCTACAGGAAATGGGAATTCACCCCTCCACTTT. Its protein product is CASSPTGNGNSPLHF.